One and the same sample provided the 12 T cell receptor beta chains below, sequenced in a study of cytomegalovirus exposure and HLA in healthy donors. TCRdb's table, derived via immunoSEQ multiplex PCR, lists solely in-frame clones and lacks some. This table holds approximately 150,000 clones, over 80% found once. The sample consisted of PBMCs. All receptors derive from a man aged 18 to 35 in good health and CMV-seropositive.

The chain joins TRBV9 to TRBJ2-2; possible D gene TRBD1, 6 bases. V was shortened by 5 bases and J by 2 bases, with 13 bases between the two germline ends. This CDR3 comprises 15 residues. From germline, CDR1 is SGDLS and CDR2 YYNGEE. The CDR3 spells CASRASGQNTGELFF. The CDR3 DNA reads TGTGCCAGCAGGGCTTCGGGACAAAACACCGGGGAGCTGTTTTTT.

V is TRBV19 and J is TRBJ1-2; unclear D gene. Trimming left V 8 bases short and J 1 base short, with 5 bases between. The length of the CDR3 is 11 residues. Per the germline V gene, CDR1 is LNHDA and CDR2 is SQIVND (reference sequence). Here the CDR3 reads CASRYNYGYTF. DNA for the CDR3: TGTGCCAGTCGGTATAACTATGGCTACACCTTC.

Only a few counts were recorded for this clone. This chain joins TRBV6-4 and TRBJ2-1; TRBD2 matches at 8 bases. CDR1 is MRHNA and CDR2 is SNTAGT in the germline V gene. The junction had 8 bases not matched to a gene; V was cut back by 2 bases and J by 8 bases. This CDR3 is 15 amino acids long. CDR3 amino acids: CASSDGAGESHEQFF. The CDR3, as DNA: TGTGCCAGCAGTGACGGAGCGGGAGAAAGCCATGAGCAGTTCTTC.

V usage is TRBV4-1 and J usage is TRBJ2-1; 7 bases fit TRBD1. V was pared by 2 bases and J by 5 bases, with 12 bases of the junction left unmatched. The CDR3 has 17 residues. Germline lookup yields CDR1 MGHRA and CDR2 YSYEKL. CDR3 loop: CASSQHRGPTPNNEQFF. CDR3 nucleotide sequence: TGCGCCAGCAGCCAACACAGGGGCCCCACACCTAACAATGAGCAGTTCTTC.

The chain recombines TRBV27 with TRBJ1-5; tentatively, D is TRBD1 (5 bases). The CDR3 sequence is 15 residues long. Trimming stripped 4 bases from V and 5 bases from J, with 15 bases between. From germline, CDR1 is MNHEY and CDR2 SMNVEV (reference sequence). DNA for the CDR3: TGTGCCAGCAGTTCATTCTCCCAGGGCGATCAGCCCCAGCATTTT. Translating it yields CASSSFSQGDQPQHF.

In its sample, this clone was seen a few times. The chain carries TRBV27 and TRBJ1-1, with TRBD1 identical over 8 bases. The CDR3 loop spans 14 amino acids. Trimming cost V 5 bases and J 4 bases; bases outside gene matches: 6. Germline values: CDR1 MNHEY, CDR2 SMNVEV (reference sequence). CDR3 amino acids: CASSPQGATTEAFF. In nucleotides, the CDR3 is TGTGCCAGCAGTCCGCAGGGGGCGACCACTGAAGCTTTCTTT.

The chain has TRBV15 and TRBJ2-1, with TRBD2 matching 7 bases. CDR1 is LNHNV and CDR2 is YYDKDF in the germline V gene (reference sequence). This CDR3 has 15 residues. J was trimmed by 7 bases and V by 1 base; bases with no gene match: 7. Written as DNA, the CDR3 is TGTGCCACCAGCAGAGGGAGGACTAGGGAGAATGAGCAGTTCTTC. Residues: CATSRGRTRENEQFF.

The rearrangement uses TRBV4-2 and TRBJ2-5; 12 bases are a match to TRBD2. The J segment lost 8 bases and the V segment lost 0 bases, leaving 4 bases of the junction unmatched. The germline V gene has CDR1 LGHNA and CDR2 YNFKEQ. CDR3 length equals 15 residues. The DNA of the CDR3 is TGTGCCAGCAGCCAAGATCTAGCGGGAGGGTTAACCCAGTACTTC. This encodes CASSQDLAGGLTQYF.

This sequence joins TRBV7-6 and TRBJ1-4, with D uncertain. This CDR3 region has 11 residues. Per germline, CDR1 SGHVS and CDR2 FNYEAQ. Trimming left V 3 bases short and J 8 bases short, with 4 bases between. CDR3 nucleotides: TGTGCCAGCAGCTTCATCGAAAAACTGTTTTTT. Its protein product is CASSFIEKLFF.

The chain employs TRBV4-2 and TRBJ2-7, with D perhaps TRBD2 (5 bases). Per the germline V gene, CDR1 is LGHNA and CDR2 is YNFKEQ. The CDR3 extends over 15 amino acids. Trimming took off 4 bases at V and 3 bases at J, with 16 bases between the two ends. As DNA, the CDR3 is TGTGCCAGCAGCCTAACGCTGAGCGGAAACTACGAGCAGTACTTC. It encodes CASSLTLSGNYEQYF.

This CDR3 reads CATDRNTGELFF. The CDR3 DNA follows: TGTGCCACTGACAGGAACACCGGGGAGCTGTTTTTT. The rearrangement uses TRBV30 and TRBJ2-2, with a weak D call TRBD1 (5 bases). This CDR3 region has 12 residues. V was trimmed by 8 bases and J by 1 base, leaving 8 bases between them. The V gene's germline CDR1 is GTSNPN and CDR2 SVGIG (reference sequence). The full variable domain, its missing parts supplied by reference TRBV30 and TRBJ2-2, is SQTIHQWPATLVQPVGSPLSLECTVEGTSNPNLYWYRQAAGRGLQLLFYSVGIGQISSEVPQNLSASRPQDRQFILSSKKLLLSDSGFYLCATDRNTGELFFGEGSRLTVL.

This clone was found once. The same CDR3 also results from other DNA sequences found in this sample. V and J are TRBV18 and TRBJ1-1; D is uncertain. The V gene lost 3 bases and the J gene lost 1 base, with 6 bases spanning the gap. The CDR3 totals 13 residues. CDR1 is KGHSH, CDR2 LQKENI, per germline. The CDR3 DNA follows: TGTGCCAGCTCACCGGAGGGGAACACTGAAGCTTTCTTT. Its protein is CASSPEGNTEAFF.